A single sample gave rise to the 8 T cell receptor beta chains below, sequenced in a study of human T cells and chemical hapten exposure. The time point: pre-sensitization, week 0. Treatment of the sample: therapeutic diphenylcyclopropenone sensitization with weekly scalp DPC. TCRdb re-analysed the RACE reads in MiXCR, keeping a single row per CDR3 protein. The sample holds under 300,000 distinct CDR3 sequences; 7.5% to 9% are singletons and the top ten take 1.2%. Here the sequenced sample was whole blood, taken in connection with sensitization to the hapten diphenylcyclopropenone (DPC). These receptor sequences come from a man in his late teens or twenties with alopecia areata. Some clones in this sample may be carry-over from other donors' samples.

This clonotype was counted ten times or more. The V gene is TRBV5-1, the J gene TRBJ2-7; D might be TRBD1 or TRBD2, each matching 5 bases. The germline V and J ends were trimmed by 5 bases and 0 bases, with 9 bases remaining between them. The CDR3 runs to 13 residues. Looked up from germline, CDR1 is SGHRS and CDR2 is YFSETQ. The CDR3: CASRGPSSYEQYF. DNA for the CDR3: TGCGCCAGCAGGGGACCGAGCTCCTACGAGCAGTACTTC.

In its sample, this clonotype was seen a few times. The rearrangement uses TRBV9 and TRBJ2-2; the match to TRBD2 covers 8 bases. The ends lost 5 bases at V and 0 bases at J; junction bases unmatched: 3. CDR1 and CDR2 (germline): SGDLS, YYNGEE. The CDR3 has 15 amino acids. CDR3 coding DNA: TGTGCCAGCAGTCAGACTAGCGCGAACACCGGGGAGCTGTTTTTT. It codes for CASSQTSANTGELFF.

There are a few counts of this clonotype. This chain uses TRBV2 with TRBJ2-3; weak D call: TRBD2 (6 bases). CDR3 size: 14 residues. V lost 8 bases to trimming and J lost 2 bases, with 14 bases between them. Per germline, CDR1 SNHLY and CDR2 FYNNEI. The CDR3 DNA sequence: TGTGCCAGCCTGCGGGACGGGGCCACAGATACGCAGTATTTT. Encoded protein: CASLRDGATDTQYF.

In this sample, this clonotype turned up many times. J is TRBJ2-1 and V is TRBV4-1, with TRBD2 matching 9 bases. J gave up 2 bases and V 4 bases, and 6 bases lay outside the gene matches. The CDR3 extends over 16 amino acids. Germline V gives CDR1 MGHRA, CDR2 YSYEKL. The CDR3: CASSRQRGATYNEQFF. The CDR3 DNA sequence: TGCGCCAGCAGCCGTCAGCGGGGGGCAACCTACAATGAGCAGTTCTTC.

In this sample, this clonotype turned up a few times. The genes are TRBV18 and TRBJ1-1, with a tentative D call TRBD1 (5 bases). Germline CDR1 is KGHSH and CDR2 is LQKENI. Trimming took off 3 bases at V and 1 base at J, with 12 bases between the two ends. CDR3 length: 15 amino acids. This CDR3 is CASSPTTGSNTEAFF. CDR3 nucleotide sequence: TGTGCCAGCTCACCGACTACAGGCTCGAACACTGAAGCTTTCTTT.

As for this clonotype: One junction end does not reproduce the germline sequence, and a read error may be involved. The rearrangement uses TRBV27 and TRBJ2-2; D may be TRBD1 (7 bases). The CDR3 extends over 15 amino acids. CDR1 is MNHEY and CDR2 is SMNVEV in the germline V gene (reference sequence). CDR3: CGSSLSRGVAGELFF. The CDR3 nucleotides read TGTGGCAGCAGTTTATCCAGGGGGGTCGCCGGGGAGCTGTTTTTT.

This clonotype was recorded at least ten times. The chain carries TRBV4-1 and TRBJ2-2, with 9 nucleotides matching TRBD1. V lost 4 bases to trimming and J lost 5 bases; unmatched junction nucleotides: 14. The CDR3 sequence is 18 residues long. CDR1 is MGHRA and CDR2 is YSYEKL in the germline V gene. The CDR3 protein is CASSLPGTGMEWTGELFF. For the CDR3, the DNA is TGCGCCAGCAGCCTACCCGGGACAGGGATGGAGTGGACCGGGGAGCTGTTTTTT.

This clonotype has only a few counts. The genes are TRBV7-9 and TRBJ2-7, with 9 bases lining up with TRBD1. The germline gives CDR1 SEHNR, CDR2 FQNEAQ (reference sequence). V dropped 5 bases and J dropped 0; count of bases not matched to a gene: 2. This CDR3 is built from 14 residues. CDR3 residues: CASSRTGDSYEQYF. CDR3 nucleotide sequence: TGTGCCAGCAGCAGGACAGGGGACTCCTACGAGCAGTACTTC.